This TCR beta chain was obtained from a study of memory CD4+ T cells and cytomegalovirus serostatus. Turning to the study itself: Donors were healthy Belgian adults, under 10 CMV seropositive and fewer than 30 seronegative. Study conclusions and caveats: Each of 67 CMV-associated TCRbeta sequences occurred in one to five individuals. Median bootstrapped AUC for CMV status was approximately 0.94 originally, about 0.9 US-trained.

As concerns this clone: Its antigen is unknown.

The sort gate was single viable CD3+CD4+CD8-CD45RO+ cells for memory CD4+ T cells. CDR1 and CDR2 from the germline V gene are SGHNT and YYREEE (reference sequence). The ends were cut back, 4 bases at V and 3 bases at J, with 17 bases in the middle. CDR3 length: 15 residues. Original methodology: Out-of-frame sequences were removed, leaving some 2 million distinct TCRbeta sequences. Using immunoSEQ multiplex PCR, the repertoire was profiled, and TCRdb retains in-frame clones only, with some absent. V, J and clone size were drawn from that table, and D and trimming were deduced from the DNA. The sample yields over 35,000 clones, around 78% seen once.

This chain links TRBV5-4 with TRBJ2-7, with D possibly being TRBD2 (7 bases). The receptor was isolated from an adult in good health and CMV-seronegative. Sequencing was done on a sample of memory CD4+ T cells from blood. The CDR3 DNA reads TGTGCCAGCAGCCTCGGGGGGACAAAGAGCTACGAGCAGTACTTC. Its protein is CASSLGGTKSYEQYF.